These T cell receptor beta chains were read from a single sample in a study of cytomegalovirus exposure and HLA in healthy donors. Profiled with immunoSEQ multiplex PCR; TCRdb holds only in-frame clones, not every one. The table shows approximately 280,000 clones, with roughly 90% occurring only once. The sequencing sample was made of PBMCs. These receptors were obtained from a woman aged 18-29 years in good health and CMV-seronegative. Both conserved end residues are trimmed from each CDR3. Each record gives: V gene, D gene, J gene, CDR3 protein. The D gene is left open where the match is weak.

V: TRBV6-6
D: TRBD1
J: TRBJ2-3
CDR3: ASSGTGIDTQY

V: TRBV28
D: TRBD2
J: TRBJ2-7
CDR3: ASTSGRGGGRSREQY

V: TRBV5-1
D: TRBD2
J: TRBJ2-1
CDR3: ASSLLAGGINEQF

V: TRBV28
D: .
J: TRBJ1-1
CDR3: ASSPPRVGGLGTEAF

V: TRBV7-7
D: .
J: TRBJ2-1
CDR3: ASSRDPDSYNEQF

V: TRBV16
D: .
J: TRBJ2-7
CDR3: ASSQRAGAFYEQY

V: TRBV2
D: TRBD2
J: TRBJ2-7
CDR3: ASRERAGGNPSSYEQY

V: TRBV5-8
D: .
J: TRBJ2-1
CDR3: ASSPRKREVYEQF

V: TRBV5-1
D: TRBD2
J: TRBJ2-3
CDR3: ASSSNSGDSTDTQY

V: TRBV7-7
D: TRBD2
J: TRBJ2-1
CDR3: ASSRDYTYNEQF

V: TRBV28
D: .
J: TRBJ2-7
CDR3: ASSLLGGDLYEQY

V: TRBV7-8
D: .
J: TRBJ1-5
CDR3: ASSFQSTGLNQPQH

V: TRBV15
D: .
J: TRBJ1-1
CDR3: ATSRDLRVTEAF

V: TRBV10-2
D: TRBD1
J: TRBJ1-4
CDR3: ASTAGGTGIYEKLF

V: TRBV6-5
D: TRBD2
J: TRBJ2-7
CDR3: ASSYRGRAEYEQY

V: TRBV5-4
D: TRBD2
J: TRBJ2-1
CDR3: ASSLGLAGGNEQF

V: TRBV5-1
D: .
J: TRBJ2-2
CDR3: ASSSQGGTGELF

V: TRBV29-1
D: TRBD2
J: TRBJ2-7
CDR3: SVTSGPYEQY

V: TRBV19
D: TRBD1
J: TRBJ2-7
CDR3: ASSKPGQGDEQY

V: TRBV9
D: TRBD2
J: TRBJ2-3
CDR3: ASSVEAGADTQY

V: TRBV28
D: TRBD1
J: TRBJ1-2
CDR3: ASSVTDRGGRYGYT

V: TRBV6-5
D: .
J: TRBJ2-7
CDR3: ASSYSRVGGYEQY

V: TRBV9
D: TRBD1
J: TRBJ1-2
CDR3: ASSPGGVGRGPSGYT

V: TRBV5-1
D: .
J: TRBJ2-3
CDR3: ASSLSGWVPADTQY

V: TRBV7-2
D: TRBD1
J: TRBJ1-5
CDR3: ASSLDRWSNQPQH

V: TRBV5-1
D: .
J: TRBJ2-4
CDR3: ASSLEAGRNIQY

V: TRBV30
D: TRBD2
J: TRBJ2-5
CDR3: AWGGAGGLETQY

V: TRBV5-1
D: .
J: TRBJ1-1
CDR3: ASSRGGGGGPEAF

V: TRBV7-3
D: TRBD1
J: TRBJ1-5
CDR3: ASSRTGGPGGYSNQPQH

V: TRBV27
D: TRBD1
J: TRBJ1-2
CDR3: ASSAGGSYGYT

V: TRBV7-2
D: .
J: TRBJ1-2
CDR3: ASSPGGKNNYGYT

V: TRBV30
D: .
J: TRBJ1-3
CDR3: AWSRNLRSGNTIY

V: TRBV5-1
D: TRBD1
J: TRBJ1-2
CDR3: ASRETGGYGYT

V: TRBV4-2
D: TRBD2
J: TRBJ2-1
CDR3: ASSQREGVYNEQF

V: TRBV7-2
D: TRBD2
J: TRBJ2-7
CDR3: ASSLELAGAYEQY

V: TRBV28
D: .
J: TRBJ1-5
CDR3: ASRPGHYSNQPQH

V: TRBV4-3
D: .
J: TRBJ2-3
CDR3: ASSLWGADTQY

V: TRBV5-1
D: .
J: TRBJ1-1
CDR3: ASSPYRNLNTEAF

V: TRBV28
D: .
J: TRBJ1-5
CDR3: ASSLQGSWQPQH

V: TRBV10-2
D: TRBD2
J: TRBJ2-5
CDR3: ASSAGPLAGQETQY

V: TRBV28
D: .
J: TRBJ2-2
CDR3: ASSFNTNTGELF

V: TRBV15
D: TRBD2
J: TRBJ2-7
CDR3: ATSRDYTERGSPYEQY

V: TRBV7-6
D: TRBD2
J: TRBJ2-3
CDR3: ASSNLAGGPSSTDTQY

V: TRBV6-5
D: .
J: TRBJ1-3
CDR3: ASSYSRQGTGNTIY

V: TRBV5-1
D: .
J: TRBJ2-3
CDR3: ASRPEPHGTDTQY

V: TRBV5-1
D: .
J: TRBJ2-2
CDR3: ASSLAEGDTGELF

V: TRBV27
D: TRBD1
J: TRBJ1-5
CDR3: ASSGQGISQPQH

V: TRBV7-9
D: .
J: TRBJ2-3
CDR3: ASSLRGPDTQY